Listed here are 6 T cell receptor beta chains from one sample, sequenced in a study of T cell changes during pregnancy in multiple sclerosis. Only in-frame clones appear in the TCRdb table, and some are missing; sequencing was by immunoSEQ multiplex PCR. Among more than 25,000 clones, 92% were seen once, and the ten largest hold around 5%. The sequences come from peripheral blood, collected in the first trimester of pregnancy. These receptors all come from a female donor in good health, enrolled as a control in a pregnancy study.

This clone has only a few counts. This chain connects TRBV6-5 to TRBJ1-3; D is ambiguous. Between the trimmed V and J ends, which lost 2 bases and 1 base, there was a span of 9 bases. There are 15 residues in the CDR3. Germline CDR1 MNHEY, CDR2 SVGAGI. The CDR3 protein is CASSYLGTSGNTIYF. CDR3 in DNA: TGTGCCAGCAGTTACCTGGGCACTTCTGGAAACACCATATATTTT.

The chain couples TRBV5-1 to TRBJ2-1; a possible D gene is TRBD2 (5 bases). Trimming removed 0 bases at V and 5 bases at J, with 9 bases between. The CDR3 has 14 residues. Germline loops: CDR1 SGHRS, CDR2 YFSETQ. The CDR3 loop is CASSLGAGDNEQFF. CDR3 bases: TGCGCCAGCAGCTTGGGGGCCGGGGACAATGAGCAGTTCTTC. The complete variable domain, with remaining parts taken from reference TRBV5-1 and TRBJ2-1, reads KAGVTQTPRYLIKTRGQQVTLSCSPISGHRSVSWYQQTPGQGLQFLFEYFSETQRNKGNFPGRFSGRQFSNSRSEMNVSTLELGDSALYLCASSLGAGDNEQFFGPGTRLTVL.

This clone showed up just a few times. The V call is TRBV27, the J call TRBJ2-7, with D possibly matching TRBD2 (6 bases). The V and J ends lost 2 bases and 1 base respectively, with 9 bases between them. Looked up from germline, CDR1 is MNHEY and CDR2 is SMNVEV (reference sequence). The CDR3 consists of 14 residues. CDR3 amino acids: CASSLRAGSYEQYF. The DNA of the CDR3 is TGTGCCAGCAGTTTAAGAGCGGGTTCCTACGAGCAGTACTTC.

V gene TRBV2 combines with J gene TRBJ1-3; TRBD1 is a possible D gene (5 bases). V was trimmed by 5 bases and J by 0 bases, leaving 11 bases between them. The germline V gene encodes CDR1 SNHLY and CDR2 FYNNEI. The CDR3 length is 15 residues. The CDR3 bases are TGTGCCAGCAGTTCCGACAGACGCTCTGGAAACACCATATATTTT. It encodes CASSSDRRSGNTIYF.

The V and J genes are TRBV19 and TRBJ1-3; D uncertain. In germline, CDR1 is LNHDA, CDR2 SQIVND (reference sequence). The CDR3 is 16 amino acids. With 3 bases removed from V and 0 bases from J, the gap between germline ends came to 12 bases. The CDR3 DNA sequence: TGTGCCAGTAGTATCCAGGCAGGAAGCTCTGGAAACACCATATATTTT. The encoded protein is CASSIQAGSSGNTIYF.

The CDR3 region is CASSVEWSGAYEQYF. The CDR3 nucleotides read TGTGCCAGCAGCGTAGAATGGTCCGGGGCCTACGAGCAGTACTTC. The chain joins TRBV9 to TRBJ2-7, with a weak D call TRBD2 (5 bases). There are 15 residues in the CDR3. CDR1 is SGDLS and CDR2 is YYNGEE in the germline V gene. V was clipped by 0 bases and J by 2 bases, with 12 bases between them.